A single sample is the source of the 21 T cell receptor beta chains below, sequenced in a study of technical replicates of blood from a handful of donors. Measured with immunoSEQ multiplex PCR; TCRdb has only the in-frame clones, and not every one. The sample contains under 85,000 clones, about 92% of which appear only once. The sequenced sample consisted of T cells isolated from PBMCs. All receptors derive from a human donor in good health.

The gene calls are TRBV28 and TRBJ2-5; 7 bases are a match to TRBD1. Germline CDR1 MDHEN, CDR2 SYDVKM. J was trimmed by 2 bases and V by 8 bases; bases with no gene match: 5. The CDR3 has 13 amino acids. CDR3 residues: CASGSGGQETQYF. In nucleotides, the CDR3 is TGTGCCAGCGGCTCAGGGGGACAAGAGACCCAGTACTTC.

This chain connects TRBV5-6 to TRBJ2-1; D perhaps matches TRBD2 (6 bases). Deletions cut 3 bases from V and 6 bases from J, with 10 bases between. From germline, CDR1 is SGHDT and CDR2 YYEEEE. The CDR3 loop spans 13 amino acids. CDR3 sequence: CASSWSGVNEQFF. In DNA, the CDR3 is TGTGCCAGCAGCTGGTCGGGAGTCAATGAGCAGTTCTTC.

The chain uses TRBV9 and TRBJ2-1; TRBD2 matches 9 bases. With V trimmed by 2 bases and J by 0 bases, 3 bases remained unmatched. Germline V gene lookup returns CDR1 SGDLS and CDR2 YYNGEE. The length of the CDR3 is 16 residues. In DNA, the CDR3 is TGTGCCAGCAGCGTCGGCGGGAGGGGCTCCTACAATGAGCAGTTCTTC. Amino acids: CASSVGGRGSYNEQFF.

This clone appeared once. The rearrangement joins TRBV21-1 to TRBJ2-7; the DNA was not compared with TRBD2, the D call given in the table. TRBV21-1 is a pseudogene locus. The CDR3 is 16 residues long. The CDR3 nucleotides read TGTGCCAGCAGCAATCCTCCTGCGGGAGAACTTTACGAGCAGTACTTC. Its translation: CASSNPPAGELYEQYF.

The V gene is TRBV2, the J gene TRBJ1-4; D perhaps matches TRBD1 (6 bases). Trimming cost V 8 bases and J 3 bases, with 16 bases left between them. Per germline, CDR1 SNHLY and CDR2 FYNNEI. This CDR3 spans 15 amino acids. This chain's CDR3 is CASLPVGAANEKLFF. CDR3 nucleotides: TGTGCCAGCCTACCGGTGGGGGCCGCTAATGAAAAACTGTTTTTT.

The V call is TRBV29-1, the J call TRBJ2-2, with 10 bases that match TRBD2. Per the germline V gene, CDR1 is SQVTM and CDR2 is ANQGSEA. The CDR3 is 16 residues long. Losses at the gene ends were 4 bases for V and 0 bases for J; bases not matched to a gene: 5. Here the CDR3 DNA reads TGCAGCGTTGGGACTAGCGGACACCCGAACACCGGGGAGCTGTTTTTT. Translating it yields CSVGTSGHPNTGELFF.

This sequence joins TRBV15 and TRBJ1-1; tentatively, D is TRBD1 (5 bases). Germline lookup yields CDR1 LNHNV and CDR2 YYDKDF (reference sequence). The CDR3 is 16 amino acids. V was trimmed by 4 bases and J by 1 base, leaving 16 bases between them. The CDR3 here is CATSKSPGLQNTEAFF. The CDR3 coding sequence is TGTGCCACCAGCAAATCACCGGGACTGCAGAACACTGAAGCTTTCTTT.

This chain joins TRBV9 and TRBJ2-1; a weak D match, TRBD2 (7 bases). This CDR3 comprises 15 residues. The germline CDR1 and CDR2 sequences are SGDLS and YYNGEE. V lost 3 bases and J 7 bases, leaving 17 bases between the germline ends. This chain's CDR3 is CASSGRGRAGNEQFF. The CDR3 coding sequence is TGTGCCAGCAGCGGAAGGGGGAGGGCCGGAAATGAGCAGTTCTTC.

This clone occurred a few times. This sample includes further DNA sequences coding for the same CDR3. The chain is built from TRBV6-4 and TRBJ2-1, with TRBD2 as a possible D gene (6 bases). Trimming pared 0 bases from V and 0 bases from J, leaving 6 bases between. This CDR3 contains 15 residues. CDR1 and CDR2 (germline): MRHNA, SNTAGT. The CDR3 nucleotides are TGTGCCAGCAGTGACTCTAGCGGCTCCTACAATGAGCAGTTCTTC. It encodes CASSDSSGSYNEQFF.

The rearrangement uses TRBV7-9 and TRBJ2-1, with D possibly matching TRBD2 (5 bases). Germline V CDR1 and CDR2: SEHNR, FQNEAQ (reference sequence). The V end was cut by 5 bases, the J end by 7 bases, with 15 bases between. The CDR3 totals 14 residues. In nucleotides, the CDR3 is TGTGCCAGCAGCGGTATTGGGCTAGCTAATGAGCAGTTCTTC. Translating gives CASSGIGLANEQFF.

The chain joins TRBV19 to TRBJ1-1; D ambiguous. V lost 7 bases and J 1 base, leaving 7 bases between the germline ends. The CDR3 is 12 residues long. The germline gives CDR1 LNHDA, CDR2 SQIVND (reference sequence). In DNA form, the CDR3 reads TGTGCCAGTATGTCAGAGAACACTGAAGCTTTCTTT. Protein product: CASMSENTEAFF.

The rearrangement links TRBV28 to TRBJ2-1, with D perhaps matching TRBD1 (6 bases). CDR1 and CDR2 from the germline V gene are MDHEN and SYDVKM. The CDR3 length is 14 residues. V lost 3 bases and J 4 bases, leaving 10 bases between the germline ends. CDR3 DNA: TGTGCCAGCAGTTTCCTAAGGGGGTACAATGAGCAGTTCTTC. This sequence encodes CASSFLRGYNEQFF. The full variable domain, rest sourced from reference TRBV28 and TRBJ2-1, is DVKVTQSSRYLVKRTGEKVFLECVQDMDHENMFWYRQDPGLGLRLIYFSYDVKMKEKGDIPEGYSVSREKKERFSLILESASTNQTSMYLCASSFLRGYNEQFFGPGTRLTVL.

The chain couples TRBV6-4 to TRBJ1-1, with D possibly being TRBD1 (6 bases). This CDR3 is 18 amino acids long. Germline CDR1 is MRHNA and CDR2 is SNTAGT. V lost 1 base, J lost 3 bases, and 21 bases lay in between. CDR3 sequence: CASSDCSCTGSDDTEAFF. The DNA for the CDR3 is TGTGCCAGCAGTGACTGCTCTTGTACAGGGTCTGATGACACTGAAGCTTTCTTT.

The chain recombines TRBV9 with TRBJ1-5; D uncertain. CDR3 length: 12 residues. Germline V lookup: CDR1 SGDLS, CDR2 YYNGEE. Trimming stripped 3 bases from V and 9 bases from J, with 10 bases between. This CDR3 reads CASSEGGGPQHF. CDR3 bases: TGTGCCAGCAGCGAGGGAGGAGGGCCCCAGCATTTT.

The genes are TRBV15 and TRBJ2-1; 12 bases are a match to TRBD2. The CDR3 has 18 amino acids. Germline CDR1 LNHNV, CDR2 YYDKDF (reference sequence). V gave up 0 bases and J gave up 9 bases; unmatched junction bases: 12. This CDR3 reads CATSRDIPLAGGWAEQFF. CDR3 nucleotides: TGTGCCACCAGCAGAGATATCCCCCTAGCGGGAGGGTGGGCTGAGCAGTTCTTC.

The J gene is TRBJ1-2, the V gene TRBV29-1; 9 positions match TRBD1. Trimming removed 4 bases from V and 6 bases from J; junction bases left unmatched: 0. The germline gives CDR1 SQVTM, CDR2 ANQGSEA. This CDR3 region has 11 residues. In DNA form, the CDR3 reads TGCAGCGTTGGACAGGGGGATGGCTACACCTTC. Amino acids: CSVGQGDGYTF.

This clone showed up just once. CDR3 coding DNA: TGTGCCTGGAGTGCAACGGACAGGGCGGGAAACACCATATATTTT. It codes for CAWSATDRAGNTIYF. The V gene is TRBV30, the J gene TRBJ1-3; 8 positions match TRBD1. Germline V gene sequence: CDR1 GTSNPN, CDR2 SVGIG (reference sequence). The CDR3 is made up of 15 amino acids. Germline trimming cut 1 base from V and 4 bases from J; bases unmatched to any gene: 6. Full variable domain (missing parts from reference TRBV30 and TRBJ1-3): SQTIHQWPATLVQPVGSPLSLECTVEGTSNPNLYWYRQAAGRGLQLLFYSVGIGQISSEVPQNLSASRPQDRQFILSSKKLLLSDSGFYLCAWSATDRAGNTIYFGEGSWLTVV.

The rearrangement joins TRBV6-5 to TRBJ1-5; D might be TRBD1 (6 bases). This CDR3 region has 15 residues. V was pared by 4 bases and J by 3 bases, with 13 bases between. Germline CDR1 MNHEY, CDR2 SVGAGI. The CDR3 loop reads CASSSSGTLNQPQHF. CDR3 coding DNA: TGTGCCAGCAGTTCCTCCGGGACACTCAATCAGCCCCAGCATTTT.

A single count supports this clone. The chain uses TRBV19 and TRBJ1-1; a weak D match, TRBD1 (6 bases). Germline V gene lookup returns CDR1 LNHDA and CDR2 SQIVND (reference sequence). This CDR3 region has 13 residues. Trimming shortened V by 11 bases and J by 5 bases, and 18 bases separated the two germline ends. The CDR3 DNA is TGTGCCGCCCAACAGGGCTTCGGGACTGAAGCTTTCTTT. It encodes CAAQQGFGTEAFF.

The gene calls are TRBV5-1 and TRBJ1-2; tentative D call: TRBD1 (5 bases). The germline V and J ends were trimmed by 0 bases and 6 bases, with 9 bases remaining between them. The CDR3 contains 13 residues. Germline CDR1 and CDR2: SGHRS and YFSETQ. The CDR3 region is CASSLVPGHGYTF. The DNA of the CDR3 is TGCGCCAGCAGCTTGGTGCCAGGGCATGGCTACACCTTC.

The genes are TRBV11-3 and TRBJ2-3, with 7 bases lining up with TRBD1. Germline values: CDR1 SGHNT, CDR2 YENEEA. The ends lost 4 bases at V and 3 bases at J; junction bases unmatched: 7. The CDR3 length is 15 residues. CDR3 amino acids: CASSSRTGMTDTQYF. CDR3 bases: TGTGCCAGCAGCTCGAGGACAGGAATGACAGATACGCAGTATTTT.